This entry lists 26 T cell receptor beta chains sequenced from one sample in a study of Graves' ophthalmopathy and Graves' hyperthyroidism (dated by TCRdb to 2017 to 2018). The sequencer was an Illumina HiSeq 2000. For repertoire sequencing, TCR beta CDR3 regions were amplified from RNA transcripts. The first round of RT-PCR was done with HTBI primers and the Qiagen OneStep RT-PCR kit, and was followed by a second round of multiplex PCR, then size selection and purification. TCRdb took the public reads, trimmed them with fastp at Q25, ran MiXCR for clone calling and kept in-frame beta chains. Records with the same CDR3 protein are collapsed into one entry carrying the most frequent genes and DNA. In all, the sample holds a few hundred thousand distinct CDR3 sequences, and about 17% of those were seen once. The ten biggest clones cover 2.4% of the sample. Sequencing used peripheral blood. Source of these receptors: an adult woman with stable Graves' hyperthyroidism.

This clonotype has at least ten counts. The chain employs TRBV6-1 and TRBJ1-2; a possible D gene is TRBD1 (6 bases). This CDR3 spans 16 amino acids. The germline V gene has CDR1 MNHNS and CDR2 SASEGT. The V end lost 0 bases, the J end lost 1 base, and 12 bases lay between the germline ends. The CDR3 nucleotides read TGTGCCAGCAGTGAAGCGCGTTGGACAGATAACTATGGCTACACCTTC. Translation gives CASSEARWTDNYGYTF.

Ten or more counts support this clonotype. The chain is built from TRBV2 and TRBJ2-7, with 9 nucleotides matching TRBD1. Germline V CDR1 and CDR2: SNHLY, FYNNEI. The CDR3 consists of 15 residues. V lost 5 bases and J lost 5; bases outside the gene matches: 10. In DNA, the CDR3 is TGTGCCAGCAGTCCTACAGGGGGCGTAGTGAACGAGCAGTACTTC. Protein product: CASSPTGGVVNEQYF.

This clonotype has ten or more counts. The V and J genes are TRBV4-1 and TRBJ1-2, with D possibly matching TRBD1 (5 bases). Germline CDR1 is MGHRA and CDR2 is YSYEKL. CDR3 size: 14 residues. With 1 base removed from V and 2 bases from J, the gap between germline ends came to 8 bases. CDR3 region: CASSQGDRNYGYTF. CDR3 nucleotides: TGCGCCAGCAGCCAAGGTGACAGAAACTATGGCTACACCTTC.

This clonotype has ten or more counts. This chain connects TRBV3-1 to TRBJ2-7; TRBD2 matches 14 bases. J gave up 5 bases and V 4 bases, and 7 bases lay outside the gene matches. CDR1 and CDR2 (germline): LGHDT, YNNKEL (reference sequence). The CDR3 loop spans 16 amino acids. The CDR3 bases are TGTGCCAGCAGCCGAGGACTAGCGGGAGGTACTGACGAGCAGTACTTC. The encoded protein is CASSRGLAGGTDEQYF.

This clonotype was observed many times. V gene TRBV4-3 combines with J gene TRBJ1-1; 8 nucleotides line up with TRBD1. Per germline, CDR1 LGHNA and CDR2 YSLEER. V lost 1 base, J lost 1 base, and 2 bases stayed unmatched. The CDR3 extends over 15 amino acids. The CDR3 protein is CASSQAGGGNTEAFF. The CDR3 DNA reads TGCGCCAGCAGCCAAGCAGGGGGCGGGAACACTGAAGCTTTCTTT.

A few counts support this clonotype. The CDR3 bases are TGTGCCAGCAGCTTTTTAGGTGAAGCCAAAAACATTCAGTACTTC. This gives the protein CASSFLGEAKNIQYF. The rearrangement uses TRBV3-1 and TRBJ2-4; D gene uncertain. The CDR3 length is 15 residues. CDR1 is LGHDT and CDR2 is YNNKEL in the germline V gene (reference sequence). V lost 5 bases to trimming and J lost 0 bases, with 11 bases between them.

This sequence joins TRBV6-4 and TRBJ1-1; no clear D gene. Germline lookup yields CDR1 MRHNA and CDR2 SNTAGT. V dropped 6 bases and J dropped 0 bases, with 8 bases sitting between them. The CDR3 contains 13 residues. CDR3 in DNA: TGTGCCAGCAGGTCGGGCCTGAACACTGAAGCTTTCTTT. Its translation is CASRSGLNTEAFF.

V gene TRBV20-1 combines with J gene TRBJ2-7; 8 bases match TRBD2. This CDR3 is built from 14 residues. The V segment lost 2 bases and the J segment 6 bases; nucleotides outside the gene matches: 9. CDR1 is DFQATT and CDR2 is SNEGSKA in the germline V gene (reference sequence). DNA for the CDR3: TGCAGTGCTAGAACTAGCGGCGACCTATTCGAGCAGTACTTC. Protein sequence: CSARTSGDLFEQYF.

This clonotype was recorded at least ten times. A read error may be the cause here, since a much bigger clone is one base away. This chain joins TRBV12-3 or TRBV12-4 and TRBJ1-2, with D unresolved. The CDR3 totals 13 residues. The CDR3 region has the DNA TGTGCCAGCAGTTTAGCTGGGAGCCGTGGCTACGCCTTC. Translating gives CASSLAGSRGYAF.

A note on this clonotype: A much larger clone lies a single base off, so this may be a read error. In nucleotides, the CDR3 is TGCAGCGTTGCTGGTAGCGGCAACCAAGCGACCCAGTACTTC. This codes for CSVAGSGNQATQYF. J is TRBJ2-5 and V is TRBV29-1, with D perhaps TRBD2 (6 bases). Germline V lookup: CDR1 SQVTM, CDR2 ANQGSEA. The CDR3 is 14 residues long.

This clonotype was seen a handful of times. This sequence joins TRBV20-1 and TRBJ2-4; the D is unclear. Germline CDR1 is DFQATT and CDR2 is SNEGSKA (reference sequence). Trimming took off 3 bases at V and 1 base at J, with 19 bases between the two ends. The CDR3 is 17 amino acids. The CDR3 loop reads CSASIVDFTLAKNIQYF. The DNA of the CDR3 is TGCAGTGCTAGCATTGTTGACTTTACGTTGGCCAAAAACATTCAGTACTTC.

This clonotype showed up many times. The chain links TRBV19 to TRBJ1-2, with D possibly matching TRBD1 (5 bases). V lost 7 bases to trimming and J lost 5 bases, with 26 bases between them. The germline gives CDR1 LNHDA, CDR2 SQIVND (reference sequence). CDR3 length equals 17 residues. CDR3 amino acids: CASTSGAGRPEHYGYTF. The CDR3 region has the DNA TGTGCCAGTACCAGCGGGGCGGGACGGCCTGAGCATTATGGCTACACCTTC.

This clonotype appeared a few times. A single base separates this from a much larger clone, so it may be a read error. This chain links TRBV6-2 or TRBV6-3 with TRBJ2-5; D gene uncertain. Germline CDR1 MNHEY, CDR2 SVGEGT. The CDR3 totals 15 residues. The CDR3 nucleotides are TGTGCCAGCAGTTACTCGATTTGGGGATCAGAGACCAAGTACTTC. Its protein is CASSYSIWGSETKYF.

The gene calls are TRBV27 and TRBJ2-2; TRBD2 matches 11 bases. Trimming cost V 5 bases and J 6 bases; bases outside gene matches: 2. Germline V gives CDR1 MNHEY, CDR2 SMNVEV (reference sequence). This CDR3 is 14 amino acids long. The CDR3 sequence is CASSGTSGPGELFF. The DNA of the CDR3 is TGTGCCAGCAGTGGGACTAGCGGTCCCGGGGAGCTGTTTTTT.

This clonotype was observed a handful of times. The CDR3 bases are TGTGCCAGCAGTTCCCCGGGACTAGCGGGACAAGAGACCCAGTACTTC. It specifies CASSSPGLAGQETQYF. J is TRBJ2-5 and V is TRBV6-5; the match to TRBD2 covers 13 bases. The germline CDR1 and CDR2 sequences are MNHEY and SVGAGI. With 4 bases clipped from V and 2 bases from J, the junction kept 4 bases outside the gene matches. CDR3 length: 16 amino acids.

This clonotype was detected ten times or more. The chain employs TRBV7-9 and TRBJ1-2; 7 bases map to TRBD1. V shed 1 base and J 4 bases; nucleotides not matched to a gene: 3. The germline V gene has CDR1 SEHNR and CDR2 FQNEAQ (reference sequence). This CDR3 has 14 amino acids. CDR3 loop: CASSLEGQTYGYTF. The CDR3 coding sequence is TGTGCCAGCAGCTTAGAGGGACAGACCTATGGCTACACCTTC.

The chain recombines TRBV19 with TRBJ2-2; 8 bases line up with TRBD1. The CDR3 runs to 14 residues. CDR1 is LNHDA and CDR2 is SQIVND in the germline V gene (reference sequence). V dropped 8 bases and J dropped 7; count of bases not matched to a gene: 9. The CDR3 DNA follows: TGTGCCAGTTTCCGGGCAGGGGGCGGCGGGGAGCTGTTTTTT. It encodes CASFRAGGGGELFF. The whole variable domain, remainder taken from reference TRBV19 and TRBJ2-2, is DGGITQSPKYLFRKEGQNVTLSCEQNLNHDAMYWYRQDPGQGLRLIYYSQIVNDFQKGDIAEGYSVSREKKESFPLTVTSAQKNPTAFYLCASFRAGGGGELFFGEGSRLTVL.

This clonotype was seen many times. The J gene is TRBJ2-4, the V gene TRBV19; 7 bases agree with TRBD1. The germline gives CDR1 LNHDA, CDR2 SQIVND (reference sequence). The CDR3 runs to 20 residues. J lost 1 base, V lost 9 bases, and 24 bases had no gene match. CDR3 bases: TGTGCCAGCCAACCTTACTGGGGACAGAAAGCCCCCCTTGCCAAAAACATTCAGTACTTC. This codes for CASQPYWGQKAPLAKNIQYF.

This clonotype was seen many times. The chain uses TRBV27 and TRBJ1-2; TRBD1 might be the D (5 bases). The V end lost 3 bases, the J end lost 4 bases, and 15 bases lay between the germline ends. The germline V gene has CDR1 MNHEY and CDR2 SMNVEV (reference sequence). The CDR3 contains 15 residues. The chain's CDR3 is CASSFAGRGIYGYTF. The CDR3 DNA is TGTGCCAGCAGTTTCGCGGGACGGGGAATCTATGGCTACACCTTC.

Many counts were recorded for this clonotype. The chain has TRBV2 and TRBJ1-1; maybe TRBD1 (5 bases). Trimming took 2 bases from V and 3 from J, leaving 10 bases between them. The CDR3 covers 14 residues. Germline V lookup: CDR1 SNHLY, CDR2 FYNNEI. This CDR3 is CASSEQGAHTEAFF. Here the CDR3 DNA reads TGTGCCAGCAGTGAACAGGGAGCCCACACTGAAGCTTTCTTT.

Turning to this clonotype: A much larger clone sits a single nucleotide away, making a read error possible. Without the conserved terminal phenylalanine or tryptophan, this CDR3 likely stems from a read error. V usage is TRBV28 and J usage is TRBJ2-7; TRBD2 matches at 10 bases. The germline V gene has CDR1 MDHEN and CDR2 SYDVKM. The CDR3 covers 15 residues. The V gene end was trimmed by 8 bases and the J gene end by 3 bases; junction bases not matched to a gene: 10. CDR3 sequence reads: CASRHPGTSDYEQYL. CDR3 DNA sequence: TGTGCCAGCCGTCATCCCGGGACTAGCGACTACGAGCAGTACCTC.

This clonotype was seen more than once but under ten times. The V and J genes are TRBV5-5 and TRBJ2-2, with TRBD1 identical over 9 bases. V shed 7 bases, J shed 3 bases, and the junction held 7 bases outside the gene matches. Germline loops: CDR1 SGHKS, CDR2 YYEKEE (reference sequence). This CDR3 spans 15 amino acids. As DNA, the CDR3 is TGTGCCAGCGATTGGGACAGGGTTGACACCGGGGAGCTGTTTTTT. The encoded protein is CASDWDRVDTGELFF. The variable domain in full, completed from reference TRBV5-5 and TRBJ2-2, reads DAGVTQSPTHLIKTRGQQVTLRCSPISGHKSVSWYQQVLGQGPQFIFQYYEKEERGRGNFPDRFSARQFPNYSSELNVNALLLGDSALYLCASDWDRVDTGELFFGEGSRLTVL.

V and J are TRBV6-2 or TRBV6-3 and TRBJ1-2; a possible D gene is TRBD1 (5 bases). CDR1 and CDR2 from the germline V gene are MNHEY and SVGEGT. This CDR3 has 13 residues. The V end lost 4 bases, the J end lost 5 bases, and 11 bases lay between the germline ends. The CDR3 coding sequence is TGTGCCAGCAGTTTGTGGCAGGGATATGGCTACACCTTC. This sequence encodes CASSLWQGYGYTF.

A few counts support this clonotype. This chain joins TRBV3-1 and TRBJ1-2; D is undetermined. The V end was cut by 0 bases, the J end by 7 bases, with 6 bases between. The CDR3 is made up of 12 amino acids. The germline V gene encodes CDR1 LGHDT and CDR2 YNNKEL (reference sequence). CDR3: CASSQDLFGYTF. The CDR3 DNA is TGTGCCAGCAGCCAAGATCTTTTTGGCTACACCTTC.

This clonotype occurred many times. This chain uses TRBV28 with TRBJ2-5, with a possible D match to TRBD2 (5 bases). Trimming removed 5 bases at V and 11 bases at J, with 15 bases between. The V gene's germline CDR1 is MDHEN and CDR2 SYDVKM. The CDR3 length is 12 residues. In nucleotides, the CDR3 is TGTGCCAGCAGTGCGGTTAGCGTGCCTCAGTACTTC. Residues: CASSAVSVPQYF.

This clonotype has a count of ten or more. The chain recombines TRBV5-1 with TRBJ2-7; D is unresolved. Between the trimmed V and J ends, which lost 0 bases and 4 bases, there was a span of 11 bases. The length of the CDR3 is 14 residues. Per the germline V gene, CDR1 is SGHRS and CDR2 is YFSETQ. The CDR3 reads CASSLGMGRYEQYF. CDR3 sequence (DNA): TGCGCCAGCAGCTTGGGGATGGGTCGGTACGAGCAGTACTTC.